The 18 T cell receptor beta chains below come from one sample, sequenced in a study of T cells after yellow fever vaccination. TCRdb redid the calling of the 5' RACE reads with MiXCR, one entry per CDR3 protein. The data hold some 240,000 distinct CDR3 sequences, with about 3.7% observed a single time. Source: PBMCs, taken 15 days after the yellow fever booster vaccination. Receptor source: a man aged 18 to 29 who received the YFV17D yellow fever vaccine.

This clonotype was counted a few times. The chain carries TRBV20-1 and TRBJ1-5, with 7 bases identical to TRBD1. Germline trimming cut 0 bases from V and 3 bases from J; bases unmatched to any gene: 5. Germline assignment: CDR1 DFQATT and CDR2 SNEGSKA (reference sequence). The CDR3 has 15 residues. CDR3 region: CSAREDRQYNQPQHF. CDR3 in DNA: TGCAGTGCTAGAGAGGACAGGCAGTACAATCAGCCCCAGCATTTT.

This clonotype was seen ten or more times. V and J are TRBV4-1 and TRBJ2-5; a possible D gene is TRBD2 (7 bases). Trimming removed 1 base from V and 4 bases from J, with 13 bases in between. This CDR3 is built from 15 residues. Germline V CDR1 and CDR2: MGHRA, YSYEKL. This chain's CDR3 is CASSQGSGGRETQYF. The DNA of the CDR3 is TGCGCCAGCAGCCAAGGTTCGGGGGGCCGAGAGACCCAGTACTTC.

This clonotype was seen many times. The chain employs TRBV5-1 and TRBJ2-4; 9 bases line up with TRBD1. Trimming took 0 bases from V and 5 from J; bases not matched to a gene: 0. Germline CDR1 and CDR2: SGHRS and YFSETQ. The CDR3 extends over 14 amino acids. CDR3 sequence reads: CASSLDRGQNIQYF. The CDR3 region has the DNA TGCGCCAGCAGCTTGGACAGGGGGCAAAACATTCAGTACTTC.

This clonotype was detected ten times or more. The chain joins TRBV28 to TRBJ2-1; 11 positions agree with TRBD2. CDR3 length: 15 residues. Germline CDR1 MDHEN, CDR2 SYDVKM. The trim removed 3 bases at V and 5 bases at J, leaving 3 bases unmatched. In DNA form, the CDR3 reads TGTGCCAGCAGTTTTAGCGGGGGGGCCGACAATGAGCAGTTCTTC. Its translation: CASSFSGGADNEQFF. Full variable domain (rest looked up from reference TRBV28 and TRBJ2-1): DVKVTQSSRYLVKRTGEKVFLECVQDMDHENMFWYRQDPGLGLRLIYFSYDVKMKEKGDIPEGYSVSREKKERFSLILESASTNQTSMYLCASSFSGGADNEQFFGPGTRLTVL.

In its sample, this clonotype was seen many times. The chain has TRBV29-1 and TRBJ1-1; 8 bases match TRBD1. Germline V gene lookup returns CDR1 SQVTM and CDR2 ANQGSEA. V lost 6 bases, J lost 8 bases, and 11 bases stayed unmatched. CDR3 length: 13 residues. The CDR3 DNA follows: TGCAGCGTGAAGCATACAGGGGGAATCGAAGCTTTCTTT. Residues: CSVKHTGGIEAFF.

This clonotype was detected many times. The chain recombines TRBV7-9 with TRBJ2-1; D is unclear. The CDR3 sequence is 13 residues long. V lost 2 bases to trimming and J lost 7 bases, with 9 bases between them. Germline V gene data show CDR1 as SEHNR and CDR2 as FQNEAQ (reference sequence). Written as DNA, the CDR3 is TGTGCCAGCAGCTTATCGAACTCGAATGAGCAGTTCTTC. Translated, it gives CASSLSNSNEQFF.

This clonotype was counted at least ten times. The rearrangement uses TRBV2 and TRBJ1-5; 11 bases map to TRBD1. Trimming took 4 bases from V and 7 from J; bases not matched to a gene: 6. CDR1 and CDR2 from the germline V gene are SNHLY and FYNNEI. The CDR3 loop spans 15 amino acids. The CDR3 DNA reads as TGTGCCAGCAGTGGAGGACAGGGGGCACAACAGCCCCAGCATTTT. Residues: CASSGGQGAQQPQHF.

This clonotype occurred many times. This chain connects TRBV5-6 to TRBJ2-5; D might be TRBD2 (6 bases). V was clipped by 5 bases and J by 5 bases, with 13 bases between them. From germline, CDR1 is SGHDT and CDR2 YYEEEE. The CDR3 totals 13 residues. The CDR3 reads CASRAGPHETQYF. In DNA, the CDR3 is TGTGCCAGCAGGGCGGGACCTCACGAGACCCAGTACTTC.

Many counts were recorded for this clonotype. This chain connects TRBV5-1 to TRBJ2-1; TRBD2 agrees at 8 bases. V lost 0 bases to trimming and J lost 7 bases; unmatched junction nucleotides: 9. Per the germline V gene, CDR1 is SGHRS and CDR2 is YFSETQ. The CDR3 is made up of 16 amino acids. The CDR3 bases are TGCGCCAGCAGCTTGGCCGGTGCGGGGGGTATGAATGAGCAGTTCTTC. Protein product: CASSLAGAGGMNEQFF.

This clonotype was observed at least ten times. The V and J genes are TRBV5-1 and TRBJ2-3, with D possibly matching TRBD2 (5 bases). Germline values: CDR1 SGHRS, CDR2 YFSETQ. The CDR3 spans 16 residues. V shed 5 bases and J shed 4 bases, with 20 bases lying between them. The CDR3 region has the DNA TGCGCCAGCAGGCCTCGAGGGCAGTTCCTCCCAGATACGCAGTATTTT. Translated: CASRPRGQFLPDTQYF.

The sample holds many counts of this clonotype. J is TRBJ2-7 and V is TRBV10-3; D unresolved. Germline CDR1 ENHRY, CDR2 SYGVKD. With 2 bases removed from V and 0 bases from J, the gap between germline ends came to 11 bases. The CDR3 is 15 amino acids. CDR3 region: CAISENRVYSYEQYF. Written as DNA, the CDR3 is TGTGCCATCAGTGAGAACCGGGTTTACTCCTACGAGCAGTACTTC.

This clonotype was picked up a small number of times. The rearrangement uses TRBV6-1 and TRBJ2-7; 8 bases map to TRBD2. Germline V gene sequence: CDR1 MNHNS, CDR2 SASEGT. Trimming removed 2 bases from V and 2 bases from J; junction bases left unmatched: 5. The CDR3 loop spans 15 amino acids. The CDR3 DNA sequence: TGTGCCAGCAGTGAACTAATAGCGGGGCCCTACGAGCAGTACGTC. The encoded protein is CASSELIAGPYEQYV.

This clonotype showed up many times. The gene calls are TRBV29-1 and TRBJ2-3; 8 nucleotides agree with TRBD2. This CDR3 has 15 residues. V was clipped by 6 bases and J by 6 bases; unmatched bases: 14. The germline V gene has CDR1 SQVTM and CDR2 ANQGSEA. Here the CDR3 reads CSVARTSQTHDTQYF. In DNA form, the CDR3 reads TGCAGCGTCGCCCGGACTAGCCAAACCCACGATACGCAGTATTTT.

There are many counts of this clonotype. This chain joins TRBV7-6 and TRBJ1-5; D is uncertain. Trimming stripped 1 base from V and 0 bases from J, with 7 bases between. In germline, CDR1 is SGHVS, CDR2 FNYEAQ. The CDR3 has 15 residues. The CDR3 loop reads CASSLGAHSNQPQHF. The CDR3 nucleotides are TGTGCCAGCAGCTTAGGCGCCCATAGCAATCAGCCCCAGCATTTT. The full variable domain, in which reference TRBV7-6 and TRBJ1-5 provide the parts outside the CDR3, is GAGVSQSPRYKVTKRGQDVALRCDPISGHVSLYWYRQALGQGPEFLTYFNYEAQQDKSGLPNDRFSAERPEGSISTLTIQRTEQRDSAMYRCASSLGAHSNQPQHFGDGTRLSIL.

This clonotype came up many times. The CDR3 spells CASSSDRGPDTQYF. The DNA for the CDR3 is TGTGCCAGCTCGTCCGACAGGGGCCCAGATACGCAGTATTTT. The chain is built from TRBV18 and TRBJ2-3, with 8 bases fitting TRBD1. Germline CDR1 is KGHSH and CDR2 is LQKENI. This CDR3 has 14 amino acids. The J segment lost 4 bases and the V segment lost 6 bases, leaving 6 bases of the junction unmatched. The full variable domain, rest sourced from reference TRBV18 and TRBJ2-3, is NAGVMQNPRHLVRRRGQEARLRCSPMKGHSHVYWYRQLPEEGLKFMVYLQKENIIDESGMPKERFSAEFPKEGPSILRIQQVVRGDSAAYFCASSSDRGPDTQYFGPGTRLTVL.

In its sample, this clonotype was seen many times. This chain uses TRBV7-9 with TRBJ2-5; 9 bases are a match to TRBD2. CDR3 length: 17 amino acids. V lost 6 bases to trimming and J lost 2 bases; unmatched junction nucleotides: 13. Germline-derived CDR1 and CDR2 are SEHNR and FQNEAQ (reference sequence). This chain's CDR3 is CASSTSSGGWRQETQYF. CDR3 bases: TGTGCCAGCAGTACCAGTAGCGGGGGCTGGAGGCAAGAGACCCAGTACTTC.

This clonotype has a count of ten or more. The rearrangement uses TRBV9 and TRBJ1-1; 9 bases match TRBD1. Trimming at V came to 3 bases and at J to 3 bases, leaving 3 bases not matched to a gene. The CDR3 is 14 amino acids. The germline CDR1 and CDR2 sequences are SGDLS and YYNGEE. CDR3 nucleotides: TGTGCCAGCAGCGCCGGACAGGGGCACACTGAAGCTTTCTTT. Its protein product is CASSAGQGHTEAFF. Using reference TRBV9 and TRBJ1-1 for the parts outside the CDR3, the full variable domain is DSGVTQTPKHLITATGQRVTLRCSPRSGDLSVYWYQQSLDQGLQFLIQYYNGEERAKGNILERFSAQQFPDLHSELNLSSLELGDSALYFCASSAGQGHTEAFFGQGTRLTVV.

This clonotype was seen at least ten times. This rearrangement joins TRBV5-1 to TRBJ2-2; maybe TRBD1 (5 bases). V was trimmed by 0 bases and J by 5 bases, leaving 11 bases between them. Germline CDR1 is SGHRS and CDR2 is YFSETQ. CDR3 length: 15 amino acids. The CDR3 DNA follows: TGCGCCAGCAGCTTGGTAACGGCAGGGACCGGGGAGCTGTTTTTT. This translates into CASSLVTAGTGELFF.